This T cell receptor beta chain was profiled in a study of radiation and T cells in renal cell carcinoma. This CDR3 has 13 residues. Per germline, CDR1 SGHTA and CDR2 FQGTGA. V was clipped by 5 bases and J by 8 bases; unmatched bases: 5. Method: immunoSEQ multiplex PCR; TCRdb's copy keeps in-frame clones and lacks some. The sample has about 76,000 clones, roughly nine tenths seen once; the top ten hold around 6%. In the case of this clone: What it binds is not known.

Time point here: blood 4 weeks post-SBRT, at nephrectomy. Treatment here: 15 Gy SBRT to primary tumor, nephrectomy 4 weeks later. Blood was sampled at baseline, 2 weeks and 4 weeks after SBRT. Regarding the study as a whole: Pretreatment tumor biopsies were lacking, so baseline clonotypes are unknown. Top tumor clonotypes rose in blood 2 weeks post-radiation, then contracted.

Source: blood, taken from a patient whose treatment included radiotherapy and nephrectomy. The V and J genes are TRBV7-3 and TRBJ1-1; TRBD1 matches 10 bases. The receptor's source is a woman in her 70s with renal cell carcinoma. The chain's CDR3 is CASSDRGQTEAFF. The CDR3 nucleotides are TGTGCCAGCAGCGACAGGGGGCAGACCGAAGCTTTCTTT.